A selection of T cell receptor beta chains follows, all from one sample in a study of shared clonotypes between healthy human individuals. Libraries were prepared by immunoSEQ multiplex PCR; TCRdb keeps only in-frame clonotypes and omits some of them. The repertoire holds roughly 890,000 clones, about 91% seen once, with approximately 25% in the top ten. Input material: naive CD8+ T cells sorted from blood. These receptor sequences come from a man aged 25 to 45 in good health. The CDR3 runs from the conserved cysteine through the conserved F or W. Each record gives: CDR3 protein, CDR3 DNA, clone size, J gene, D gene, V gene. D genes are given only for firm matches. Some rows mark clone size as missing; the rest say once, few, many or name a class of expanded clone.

CDR3aa: CASSPRLAGTYEQYF
CDR3nt: TGCGCCAGCAGTCCCCGGCTAGCGGGGACCTACGAGCAGTACTTC
abundance: NA
j_gene: TRBJ2-7
d_gene: TRBD2
v_gene: TRBV10-2

CDR3aa: CASSRRQGAEYEQYF
CDR3nt: TGTGCCAGCAGCCGCCGACAGGGAGCAGAATACGAGCAGTACTTC
abundance: NA
j_gene: TRBJ2-7
d_gene: TRBD1
v_gene: TRBV28

CDR3aa: CASSLDVMGGINEKLFF
CDR3nt: TGTGCCAGCAGCTTGGACGTGATGGGGGGAATTAATGAAAAACTGTTTTTT
abundance: once
j_gene: TRBJ1-4
d_gene: NA
v_gene: TRBV5-4

CDR3aa: CASSWSRDRGLETQYF
CDR3nt: TGTGCCAGCAGCTGGAGCCGGGACAGGGGCTTGGAGACCCAGTACTTC
abundance: NA
j_gene: TRBJ2-5
d_gene: TRBD1
v_gene: TRBV7-9

CDR3aa: CASSLRDTTYEQYF
CDR3nt: TGTGCCAGCAGTTTAAGGGACACAACCTACGAGCAGTACTTC
abundance: NA
j_gene: TRBJ2-7
d_gene: NA
v_gene: TRBV27

CDR3aa: CASSLVLAGGNEQFF
CDR3nt: TGTGCCAGCAGTTTAGTCCTAGCGGGAGGTAATGAGCAGTTCTTC
abundance: NA
j_gene: TRBJ2-1
d_gene: TRBD2
v_gene: TRBV6-5

CDR3aa: CATGAGAYEQYF
CDR3nt: TGTGCCACCGGGGCAGGGGCCTACGAGCAGTACTTC
abundance: NA
j_gene: TRBJ2-7
d_gene: NA
v_gene: TRBV6-1

CDR3aa: CASSTLNGNLQNEQFF
CDR3nt: TGTGCCAGCAGTACCCTAAACGGGAATCTCCAGAATGAGCAGTTCTTC
abundance: NA
j_gene: TRBJ2-1
d_gene: NA
v_gene: TRBV25-1

CDR3aa: CASSQVVARSYNEQFF
CDR3nt: TGCGCCAGCAGCCAAGTTGTAGCCAGGTCCTACAATGAGCAGTTCTTC
abundance: NA
j_gene: TRBJ2-1
d_gene: NA
v_gene: TRBV4-1

CDR3aa: CATSRTGGPYEQYF
CDR3nt: TGTGCCACCAGCCGGACAGGGGGACCCTACGAGCAGTACTTC
abundance: NA
j_gene: TRBJ2-7
d_gene: TRBD1
v_gene: TRBV15

CDR3aa: CASSPGTSAPDTQYF
CDR3nt: TGTGCCAGCAGTCCCGGGACTAGCGCTCCAGATACGCAGTATTTT
abundance: NA
j_gene: TRBJ2-3
d_gene: TRBD2
v_gene: TRBV6-4

CDR3aa: CSAEAGTGVGQYF
CDR3nt: TGCAGCGCCGAAGCCGGGACAGGGGTTGGGCAGTACTTC
abundance: NA
j_gene: TRBJ2-7
d_gene: TRBD1
v_gene: TRBV29-1

CDR3aa: CASSFFPTSDNEQFF
CDR3nt: TGTGCCAGCAGCTTCTTCCCTACTAGCGACAATGAGCAGTTCTTC
abundance: NA
j_gene: TRBJ2-1
d_gene: TRBD2
v_gene: TRBV11-2

CDR3aa: CASSHWGQGKIF
CDR3nt: TGCGCCAGCAGCCACTGGGGACAGGGGAAAATTTTT
abundance: few
j_gene: TRBJ1-4
d_gene: TRBD1
v_gene: TRBV4-1

CDR3aa: CASTQGVNEQFF
CDR3nt: TGTGCCAGCACCCAAGGGGTCAATGAGCAGTTCTTC
abundance: NA
j_gene: TRBJ2-1
d_gene: NA
v_gene: TRBV11-2

CDR3aa: CASGTAGSSFNGYTF
CDR3nt: TGTGCCAGCGGCACCGCGGGGAGCAGTTTTAATGGCTACACCTTC
abundance: NA
j_gene: TRBJ1-2
d_gene: NA
v_gene: TRBV7-9

CDR3aa: CASSRTPSYNEQFF
CDR3nt: TGCGCCAGCAGTCGAACACCTTCCTACAATGAGCAGTTCTTC
abundance: NA
j_gene: TRBJ2-1
d_gene: NA
v_gene: TRBV10-1

CDR3aa: CASSVGGPSYEQYF
CDR3nt: TGTGCCAGCAGCGTAGGGGGACCCTCCTACGAGCAGTACTTC
abundance: NA
j_gene: TRBJ2-7
d_gene: NA
v_gene: TRBV9

CDR3aa: CAWARQDSSYNEQFF
CDR3nt: TGTGCCTGGGCCAGACAGGATAGCTCCTACAATGAGCAGTTCTTC
abundance: NA
j_gene: TRBJ2-1
d_gene: NA
v_gene: TRBV30

CDR3aa: CATSRAMWQSNEKLFF
CDR3nt: TGTGCCACCAGCAGGGCCATGTGGCAGTCTAATGAAAAACTGTTTTTT
abundance: NA
j_gene: TRBJ1-4
d_gene: NA
v_gene: TRBV15

CDR3aa: CASSQGGNEQFF
CDR3nt: TGCGCCAGCAGCCAAGGAGGAAATGAGCAGTTCTTC
abundance: once
j_gene: TRBJ2-1
d_gene: NA
v_gene: TRBV4-1

CDR3aa: CASNPAGGKADTQYF
CDR3nt: TGTGCCAGCAACCCAGCGGGAGGGAAGGCAGATACGCAGTATTTT
abundance: NA
j_gene: TRBJ2-3
d_gene: TRBD2
v_gene: TRBV7-9

CDR3aa: CASKWSAGVNEQFF
CDR3nt: TGTGCCAGCAAGTGGTCGGCGGGAGTCAATGAGCAGTTCTTC
abundance: NA
j_gene: TRBJ2-1
d_gene: TRBD2
v_gene: TRBV2

CDR3aa: CASIQGGVANEKLFF
CDR3nt: TGTGCCAGTATACAGGGAGGCGTAGCTAATGAAAAACTGTTTTTT
abundance: NA
j_gene: TRBJ1-4
d_gene: NA
v_gene: TRBV2

CDR3aa: CASRTGISTDTQYF
CDR3nt: TGTGCCAGCAGAACAGGGATCAGCACAGATACGCAGTATTTT
abundance: NA
j_gene: TRBJ2-3
d_gene: NA
v_gene: TRBV7-9

CDR3aa: CASSSDPTTSQETQYF
CDR3nt: TGCGCCAGCAGCTCAGACCCAACCACCTCCCAAGAGACCCAGTACTTC
abundance: NA
j_gene: TRBJ2-5
d_gene: NA
v_gene: TRBV5-1

CDR3aa: CASSSGTRPYEQYF
CDR3nt: TGTGCCAGCAGCTCGGGGACCCGTCCCTACGAGCAGTACTTC
abundance: NA
j_gene: TRBJ2-7
d_gene: NA
v_gene: TRBV7-9

CDR3aa: CASSIRTGFIYEQYF
CDR3nt: TGTGCCAGCAGTATCAGGACAGGGTTTATCTACGAGCAGTACTTC
abundance: NA
j_gene: TRBJ2-7
d_gene: TRBD1
v_gene: TRBV27

CDR3aa: CAISLAGAADTQYF
CDR3nt: TGTGCCATCAGTTTAGCGGGAGCGGCAGATACGCAGTATTTT
abundance: NA
j_gene: TRBJ2-3
d_gene: TRBD2
v_gene: TRBV10-3

CDR3aa: CASSPSADTQYF
CDR3nt: TGTGCCAGCAGCCCAAGTGCAGATACGCAGTATTTT
abundance: NA
j_gene: TRBJ2-3
d_gene: NA
v_gene: TRBV7-2

CDR3aa: CASSQDHLGLTGEVPVSYEQYF
CDR3nt: TGCGCCAGCAGCCAAGACCATTTGGGCCTAACGGGAGAGGTCCCCGTCTCCTACGAGCAGTACTTC
abundance: NA
j_gene: TRBJ2-7
d_gene: NA
v_gene: TRBV4-3

CDR3aa: CSVEVAGLVSYGYTF
CDR3nt: TGCAGCGTTGAAGTAGCGGGGCTGGTAAGCTATGGCTACACCTTC
abundance: once
j_gene: TRBJ1-2
d_gene: NA
v_gene: TRBV29-1

CDR3aa: CASSSPQTSFYNEQFF
CDR3nt: TGTGCCAGCAGCTCGCCGCAGACTAGTTTCTACAATGAGCAGTTCTTC
abundance: NA
j_gene: TRBJ2-1
d_gene: NA
v_gene: TRBV5-4

CDR3aa: CASSRAETSNQPQHF
CDR3nt: TGTGCCAGCAGTAGGGCAGAGACGAGCAATCAGCCCCAGCATTTT
abundance: NA
j_gene: TRBJ1-5
d_gene: NA
v_gene: TRBV2

CDR3aa: CASSLGSGDYEQFF
CDR3nt: TGTGCTAGCAGCTTGGGGTCAGGCGATTATGAGCAGTTCTTC
abundance: NA
j_gene: TRBJ2-1
d_gene: NA
v_gene: TRBV7-7

CDR3aa: CASRPSDLFRDLQETQYF
CDR3nt: TGTGCCAGCAGGCCGTCAGACCTATTTCGGGACTTACAAGAGACCCAGTACTTC
abundance: NA
j_gene: TRBJ2-5
d_gene: NA
v_gene: TRBV27

CDR3aa: CASSFSPSGYEQYF
CDR3nt: TGTGCCAGCAGCTTCTCTCCTAGCGGCTACGAGCAGTACTTC
abundance: NA
j_gene: TRBJ2-7
d_gene: TRBD2
v_gene: TRBV7-2

CDR3aa: CASSSGKIEAFF
CDR3nt: TGTGCCAGCAGCTCCGGGAAAATTGAAGCTTTCTTT
abundance: NA
j_gene: TRBJ1-1
d_gene: NA
v_gene: TRBV11-3

CDR3aa: CASSLADEQYF
CDR3nt: TGTGCCAGCAGCTTAGCGGACGAGCAGTACTTC
abundance: NA
j_gene: TRBJ2-7
d_gene: NA
v_gene: TRBV7-9

CDR3aa: CASSDGPPGFNQPQHF
CDR3nt: TGTGCCAGCAGTGACGGTCCCCCGGGGTTTAATCAGCCCCAGCATTTT
abundance: NA
j_gene: TRBJ1-5
d_gene: NA
v_gene: TRBV2